The T cell receptor (beta chain) under discussion was sequenced for a study of STAT5B mutations in CD4+ large granular lymphocyte leukemia. Whole-study findings and limits: Without putative leukemic clones, patient CD4-sorted repertoires remained more clonal than healthy CD4+ repertoires. TRBV06-family usage was enriched in top patient clones (8/27) versus controls (2/35).

The V gene end was trimmed by 0 bases and the J gene end by 10 bases; junction bases not matched to a gene: 13. Germline CDR1 reads SGHRS; CDR2 reads YFSETQ. CDR3 size: 17 residues. Data came from immunoSEQ multiplex PCR; TCRdb stores just in-frame clones and leaves some out. The data contain approximately 30,000 clones, around nine tenths of them singletons. For this clone: Antigen unknown.

The chain uses TRBV5-1 and TRBJ2-1, with 10 bases fitting TRBD2. This receptor was obtained from a human donor in good health. Sequenced material: CD4+ T cells from blood buffy coats. The CDR3 DNA sequence: TGCGCCAGCAGCTTGGCGGTAGCGGGGGGTTTGGCTCCAGAGCAGTTCTTC. Translating gives CASSLAVAGGLAPEQFF.